What follows describes a single T cell receptor beta chain. Its antigen is as yet unknown. The data derive from a study of T cells expressing NK-cell markers. At the level of the study: The study drew TCR beta repertoires from sorted CD3+CD56+NKG2C+, CD3+CD56+NKG2C- and CD3+CD56-NKG2C+ T cells. Whole-study results and caveats: Expanded NKG2C+ T cell clones were not confirmed as HCMV-specific. Five or six donors showed dominant NKG2C+ clonotypes comprising roughly 1.0-7.5% of their CD8+ T cells.

TCRdb reprocessed the 5' RACE reads and stores each CDR3 protein as one record, lacking DNA. This sample's clone table lists a few hundred thousand distinct CDR3 sequences. The CDR3 has 16 residues. Material for sequencing was blood T cells: a sorted CD56 or NKG2C T cell subset, CD4+ or CD8+ T cells, or bulk PBMC T cells (not recorded which). This receptor was taken from a man aged 18 to 70 in good health. The J gene is TRBJ1-3, the V gene TRBV12-3 or TRBV12-4; the TRBD1 assignment by TCRdb is unverifiable without DNA. The CDR3 loop reads CASSDRGMTPGNTIYF.